This record covers a single T cell receptor beta chain. Its matching antigen is unknown. The record originates from a study of cytomegalovirus exposure and HLA in healthy donors. Whole-study results and caveats: In a later analysis, TCR beta V- and J-gene trimming was associated with a missense DCLRE1C variant. In a later analysis, HLA-associated TCR beta chains were more clonally expanded than equally common others.

The CDR3 runs 16 residues. Between the trimmed V and J ends, which lost 2 bases and 0 bases, there was a span of 13 bases. The germline V gene has CDR1 LGHNA and CDR2 YNFKEQ. 13 Jbeta primers and 60 Vbeta primers were used for the PCR. Profiled with immunoSEQ multiplex PCR; TCRdb holds only in-frame clones, not every one. The data contain around 95,000 clones, around four fifths of them singletons. The V and J genes are TRBV4-2 and TRBJ2-5, with D unclear. The sequence was collected from a man aged 25-40 years in good health and CMV-seropositive. The source material was PBMCs. CDR3 in amino acids: CASSQKSASDQETQYF. CDR3 bases: TGTGCCAGCAGCCAAAAATCTGCCAGCGACCAAGAGACCCAGTACTTC.